Described below is a single T cell receptor beta chain sequence and its context. Its antigen is not identified. Some clones are missing from TCRdb's copy, which holds only in-frame ones; the method was immunoSEQ multiplex PCR. The sample lists approximately 130,000 clones, 70% to 90% seen once, with 5% to 6% in the top ten. The sample belongs to a study of T cell responses to AZD1222 COVID-19 vaccine. Notes on the study in general: The study sampled repertoires only after the peak T cell response. Vaccine-associated CD4 TCRs ranged over spike, dominating at 160-218 and 743-854. Clonal diversity may have been underestimated in mostly white British donors. Seropositive at baseline were only 5 or 6 AZD1222 recipients.

The V gene lost 3 bases and the J gene lost 7 bases, with 19 bases spanning the gap. CDR1 is SGHTA, CDR2 FQGNSA, per germline. The CDR3 sequence is 16 residues long. The chain employs TRBV7-2 and TRBJ1-3, with D unresolved. The specimen was peripheral blood, collected 28 days after the second AZD1222 dose. The sequence derives from an adult who received the AZD1222 COVID-19 vaccine. In nucleotides, the CDR3 is TGTGCCAGCAGCTTTACGGCCCTTGCGACCGGGAACACCATATATTTT. Translating it yields CASSFTALATGNTIYF.